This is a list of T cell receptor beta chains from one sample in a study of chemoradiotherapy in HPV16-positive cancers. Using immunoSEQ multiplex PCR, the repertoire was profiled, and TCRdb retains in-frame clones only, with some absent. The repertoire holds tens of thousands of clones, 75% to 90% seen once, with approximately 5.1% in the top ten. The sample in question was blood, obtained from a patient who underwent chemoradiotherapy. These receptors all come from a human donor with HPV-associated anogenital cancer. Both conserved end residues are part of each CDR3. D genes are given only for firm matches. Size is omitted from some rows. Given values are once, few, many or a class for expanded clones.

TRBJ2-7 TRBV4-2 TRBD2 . TGTGCCAGCAGCCAAGGACTAGCGGATACCTACGAGCAGTACTTC CASSQGLADTYEQYF
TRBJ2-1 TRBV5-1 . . TGCGCCAGCAGCGGCCGGGCTAGCGCCTACAATGAGCAGTTCTTC CASSGRASAYNEQFF
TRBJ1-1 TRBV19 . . TGTGCCAGTAGTATTAACAGTATGAACACTGAAGCTTTCTTT CASSINSMNTEAFF
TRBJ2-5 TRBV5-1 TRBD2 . TGCGCCAGCAGCGTGGGGCCGGGACTAGCGGGCCAAGAGACCCAGTACTTC CASSVGPGLAGQETQYF
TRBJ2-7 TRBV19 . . TGTGCCAGTAGTATCAATAAGGGGTACTACGAGCAGTACTTC CASSINKGYYEQYF
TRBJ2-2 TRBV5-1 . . TGCGCCAGCAGCTTGGAGCGCCTTCAAAACACCGGGGAGCTGTTTTTT CASSLERLQNTGELFF
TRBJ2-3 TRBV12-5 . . TGTGCTAGTGGTTTGGTCACCCCCTCAGATACGCAGTATTTT CASGLVTPSDTQYF
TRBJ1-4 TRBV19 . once TGTGCCAGTAGTTCTTCCCAGGGTCGGGAAAAACTGTTTTTT CASSSSQGREKLFF
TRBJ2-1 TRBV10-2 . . TGCGCCAGCAGTGAGTGGGGGCGGGGGAACAATGAGCAGTTCTTC CASSEWGRGNNEQFF
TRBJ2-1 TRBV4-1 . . TGCGCCAGCAGCCATCCAGGGCTAAATGAGCAGTTCTTC CASSHPGLNEQFF
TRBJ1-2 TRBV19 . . TGTGCCAGTAGTATAATGGAGGGTTCGGGCGGCTACACCTTC CASSIMEGSGGYTF
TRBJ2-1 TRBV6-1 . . TGTGCCAGCAGTGGTCCATATAGCTCCTACAATGAGCAGTTCTTC CASSGPYSSYNEQFF
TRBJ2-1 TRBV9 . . TGTGCCAGCAGCTCTAACCCAAACACAGGGTGGGCCTACAATGAGCAGTTCTTC CASSSNPNTGWAYNEQFF
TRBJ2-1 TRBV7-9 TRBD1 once TGTGCCAGCAGCTCGTCCGGCACAGGGGGCGATGAGCAGTTCTTC CASSSSGTGGDEQFF
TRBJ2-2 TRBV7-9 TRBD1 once TGTGCCAGCAGCTTAGGACCTCCCGGGACAGGGACCGGGGAGCTGTTTTTT CASSLGPPGTGTGELFF
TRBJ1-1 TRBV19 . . TGTGCCAGTAGTAAAGTATACTCCGGGACCCCCGAACGGGCTTTCTTT CASSKVYSGTPERAFF
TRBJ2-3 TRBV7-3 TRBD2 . TGTGCCAGCAGCTTAGGGATAAGCGGGGGGGCACCAGATACGCAGTATTTT CASSLGISGGAPDTQYF
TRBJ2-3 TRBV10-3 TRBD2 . TGTGCCATCAGCCCGACTAGCGGGGCGGCAGATACGCAGTATTTT CAISPTSGAADTQYF
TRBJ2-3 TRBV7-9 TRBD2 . TGTGCCAGCAGCTCCGGACTAGATCTTTCCATAGATACGCAGTATTTT CASSSGLDLSIDTQYF
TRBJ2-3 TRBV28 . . TGTGCCACCTCCGAGACAGGATCAACTCGTGCAGATACGCAGTATTTT CATSETGSTRADTQYF
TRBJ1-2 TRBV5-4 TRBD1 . TGTGCCAGCAGCCACAGGACAGGGGCGGACTATGGCTACACCTTC CASSHRTGADYGYTF
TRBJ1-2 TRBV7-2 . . TGTGCCAGCAGCTTAGACTTCAGGGCTGGGGCGAGCTACACCTTC CASSLDFRAGASYTF
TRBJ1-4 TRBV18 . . TGTGCCAGCTCACCGGGGCTAGGGGATGAAAAACTGTTTTTT CASSPGLGDEKLFF
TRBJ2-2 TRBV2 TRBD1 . TGTGCCAGCAGAGAGACAGGGGCGAACACCGGGGAGCTGTTTTTT CASRETGANTGELFF
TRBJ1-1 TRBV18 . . TGTGCCAGCTCACCGGACTGGAACACTGAAGCTTTCTTT CASSPDWNTEAFF
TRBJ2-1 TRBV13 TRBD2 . TGTGCCAGCAGCACCAGTAGCGGGGGATACAATGAGCAGTTCTTC CASSTSSGGYNEQFF
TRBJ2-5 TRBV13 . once TGTGCCAGCAGCTTAGCGCGGCGCGTAGGGGAGACCCAGTACTTC CASSLARRVGETQYF
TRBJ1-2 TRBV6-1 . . TGTGCCAGCAGTGAATATGGGTCGTACTATGGCTACACCTTC CASSEYGSYYGYTF
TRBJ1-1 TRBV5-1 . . TGCGCCAGCAGACCAACTCCCAGGGGTACTGAAGCTTTCTTT CASRPTPRGTEAFF
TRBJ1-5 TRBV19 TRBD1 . TGTGCCAGTACCGTGGGCGGGGACAGTACAAATCAGCCCCAGCATTTT CASTVGGDSTNQPQHF
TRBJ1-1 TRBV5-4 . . TGTGCCAGCAGCTCGGACGGGGGTGGCACTGAAGCTTTCTTT CASSSDGGGTEAFF
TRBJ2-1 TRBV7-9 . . TGTGCCAGCAGCGCCGGGACCCACTACAATGAGCAGTTCTTC CASSAGTHYNEQFF
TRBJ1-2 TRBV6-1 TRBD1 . TGTGCCAGCAGTGAGGCCGCCGGGACAGGCCCTCATGGCTACACCTTC CASSEAAGTGPHGYTF
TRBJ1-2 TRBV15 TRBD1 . TGTGCCACCAGCAGAGGAGCAGGACAGGGGGCTCGTGGCTACACCTTC CATSRGAGQGARGYTF
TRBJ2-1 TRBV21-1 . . TGTGCCAGCAGTCGACAGGGGATTAGCCATGAGCAGTTCTTC CASSRQGISHEQFF
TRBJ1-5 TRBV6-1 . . TGTGCCAGCAGTAAGGACGGGAGCAATCAGCCCCAGCATTTT CASSKDGSNQPQHF
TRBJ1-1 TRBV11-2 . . TGTGCCAGCAGCTCTTCAGTTAACACTGAAGCTTTCTTT CASSSSVNTEAFF
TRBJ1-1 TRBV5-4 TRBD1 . TGTGCCAGCAGCTCTAAGGGGGCAGATACTGAAGCTTTCTTT CASSSKGADTEAFF
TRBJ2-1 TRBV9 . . TGTGCCAGCAGCGTAGCCCCGGCCTCCTACAATGAGCAGTTCTTC CASSVAPASYNEQFF
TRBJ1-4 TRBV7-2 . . TGTGCCAGCAGCTTCCAAACGGGGACTAATGAAAAACTGTTTTTT CASSFQTGTNEKLFF
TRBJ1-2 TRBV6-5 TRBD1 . TGTGCCAGCAGTTACTCGAAGGGGGCCTATGGCTACACCTTC CASSYSKGAYGYTF
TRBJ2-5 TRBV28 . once TGTGCCAGCAGACAAACTTCAACAGGGAGGGAGACCCAGTACTTC CASRQTSTGRETQYF
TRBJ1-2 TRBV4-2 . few TGTGCCAGCAGCCAAGATGCGTCAGGGGAATCCTATGGCTACACCTTC CASSQDASGESYGYTF
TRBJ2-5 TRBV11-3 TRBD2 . TGTGCCAGCAGCTTACGGCGGGGGGGCGTCCAAGAGACCCAGTACTTC CASSLRRGGVQETQYF
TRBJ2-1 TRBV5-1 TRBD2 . TGCGCCAGCAGCTTGGCCAGGGGGGCTAGCGGGGTCAATGAGCAGTTCTTC CASSLARGASGVNEQFF
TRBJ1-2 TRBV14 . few TGTGCCAGCAGCCAAGACAGGGGCTATGGCTACACCTTC CASSQDRGYGYTF
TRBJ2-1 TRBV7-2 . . TGTGCCAGCAGCTCCTACCGGGGAATTAGGTACAATGAGCAGTTCTTC CASSSYRGIRYNEQFF
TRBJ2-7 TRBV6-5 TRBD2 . TGTGCCAGCAGCTCCGCTGGCGGGGGTTACGAGCAGTACTTC CASSSAGGGYEQYF
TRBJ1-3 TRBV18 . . TGTGCCAGCTCACCGAACCTCTTGGGAGGCTCTGGAAACACCATATATTTT CASSPNLLGGSGNTIYF
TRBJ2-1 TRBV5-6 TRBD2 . TGTGCCAGCAGCAAGCCGGGACTAGCGGGGGGCGGGTTCTTC CASSKPGLAGGGFF
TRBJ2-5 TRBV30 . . TGTGCCTGGAGTGTAGCATTGGGGATCCAAGAGACCCAGTACTTC CAWSVALGIQETQYF
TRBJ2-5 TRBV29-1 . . TGCAGCGTCGGAGCACAGGACGTCCAAGAGACCCAGTACTTC CSVGAQDVQETQYF
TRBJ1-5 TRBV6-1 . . TGTGCCAGCGGACGGGGGCCGACAGCCCAGCATTTT CASGRGPTAQHF
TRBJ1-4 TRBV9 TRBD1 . TGTGCCAGCAGCGCCGACCCCAGGGGGTCGGGTGAAAAACTGTTTTTT CASSADPRGSGEKLFF
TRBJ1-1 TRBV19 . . TGTGCCAGTATTATTCGGGGGTTGGGAAACACTGAAGCTTTCTTT CASIIRGLGNTEAFF
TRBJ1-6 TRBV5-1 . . TGCGCCAGCAGCTTTGGCGCAGCATCGGGTAATTCACCCCTCCACTTT CASSFGAASGNSPLHF
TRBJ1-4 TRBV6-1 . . TGTGCCAGCAGACCTGGGGGGGGAAGCGAAAAACTGTTTTTT CASRPGGGSEKLFF